This T cell receptor beta chain was captured by sequencing in a study of cytomegalovirus exposure and HLA in healthy donors. Study-level points and caveats: Later examination showed HLA-associated TCR beta chains had greater clonal expansion than equally common others. According to reports, the classifier identified cytomegalovirus status with high specificity and sensitivity.

In regard to this clone: The antigen is unknown.

The PCR used 60 Vbeta and 13 Jbeta primers. TCRdb keeps only in-frame clones here, not all; method: immunoSEQ multiplex PCR. The profile covers tens of thousands of clones, with roughly 80% appearing a single time and roughly 1.1% taken by the ten largest. V trimming: 6 bases; J trimming: 4 bases; junction bases outside the gene matches: 4. This CDR3 spans 14 amino acids. Germline values: CDR1 SEHNR, CDR2 FQNEAQ (reference sequence). This chain links TRBV7-9 with TRBJ1-4, with 8 bases fitting TRBD1. Sequences were obtained from PBMCs. This TCR was recovered from a girl aged 2 to 10 in good health and CMV-seropositive. The CDR3 DNA is TGTGCCAGCAGTCGTGGACAGGGTAATGAAAAACTGTTTTTT. It yields the protein CASSRGQGNEKLFF.